The 10 T cell receptor beta chains below come from one sample, sequenced in a study of cytotoxic CD8 clonotypes in ibrutinib-treated CLL. Using immunoSEQ multiplex PCR, the repertoire was profiled, and TCRdb retains in-frame clones only, with some absent. This table has approximately 280,000 clones, roughly four fifths appearing once. Sequences were derived from PBMCs, sampled at disease progression, from a patient treated with ibrutinib. Receptor source: a human donor with chronic lymphocytic leukemia.

This clone has a single count. The V and J genes are TRBV6-1 and TRBJ2-7; TRBD1 might be the D (5 bases). With 2 bases removed from V and 9 bases from J, the gap between germline ends came to 20 bases. This CDR3 has 15 residues. CDR1 and CDR2 from the germline V gene are MNHNS and SASEGT. DNA for the CDR3: TGTGCCAGCAGTGAATCGTCAGGGCTAGTGTTGGGGCAGTACTTC. This gives the protein CASSESSGLVLGQYF.

This clone appeared a few times. The chain links TRBV5-1 to TRBJ1-6, with D hard to call. The CDR3 spans 14 residues. Per germline, CDR1 SGHRS and CDR2 YFSETQ. V was cut by 0 bases and J by 7 bases, with 8 bases left in between. CDR3 in DNA: TGCGCCAGCAGCTTGGCGGCAGTCAATTCACCCCTCCACTTT. It translates to CASSLAAVNSPLHF.

Points on this clone: A read error is likely, as this CDR3 ends without the conserved phenylalanine or tryptophan. The DNA is left out, because the CDR3 cannot be placed on it with certainty; the CDR3 is given as TCRdb lists it. The chain combines TRBV2 with TRBJ2-7; the tabulated D call, TRBD1, remains unverified against the DNA. A total of 15 residues make up the CDR3, ends included. Germline loops: CDR1 SNHLY, CDR2 FYNNEI. The CDR3 loop reads CASSKSTLRLNPRPT.

The chain employs TRBV10-3 and TRBJ1-1; perhaps TRBD1 as D (5 bases). CDR1 and CDR2 (germline): ENHRY, SYGVKD. V was trimmed by 1 base and J by 1 base, leaving 7 bases between them. CDR3 size: 14 residues. The CDR3 coding sequence is TGTGCCATCAGTGAGTGGGGCGGGAACACTGAAGCTTTCTTT. This gives the protein CAISEWGGNTEAFF.

V usage is TRBV4-1 and J usage is TRBJ1-1; D is possibly TRBD1 (5 bases). The germline V and J ends were trimmed by 0 bases and 1 base, with 12 bases remaining between them. Germline lookup yields CDR1 MGHRA and CDR2 YSYEKL. This CDR3 has 16 amino acids. The CDR3 DNA follows: TGCGCCAGCAGCCAAGATTGGGGGATCTGGAACACTGAAGCTTTCTTT. It is translated as CASSQDWGIWNTEAFF.

CDR3 region: CASSLRYQETQYF. DNA for the CDR3: TGCGCCAGCAGCTTACGGTACCAAGAGACCCAGTACTTC. V gene TRBV5-1 combines with J gene TRBJ2-5; no reliable D call. CDR1 is SGHRS and CDR2 is YFSETQ in the germline V gene. CDR3 length equals 13 residues. Trimming took 2 bases from V and 0 from J, leaving 5 bases between them.

The V call is TRBV29-1, the J call TRBJ2-2; D is uncertain. Germline CDR1 and CDR2: SQVTM and ANQGSEA. This CDR3 has 12 amino acids. Trimming cost V 4 bases and J 5 bases, with 8 bases left between them. The CDR3 region is CSVVFATGELFF. The CDR3 coding sequence is TGCAGCGTTGTGTTCGCTACCGGGGAGCTGTTTTTT.

The V call is TRBV11-1, the J call TRBJ2-5; possible D gene TRBD2, 5 bases. V was trimmed by 4 bases and J by 5 bases, leaving 11 bases between them. Germline values: CDR1 SGHAT, CDR2 FQDESV (reference sequence). This CDR3 has 13 residues. The CDR3 spells CASSSTRAETQYF. In nucleotides, the CDR3 is TGTGCCAGCAGCTCCACTAGGGCGGAGACCCAGTACTTC.

The rearrangement uses TRBV4-1 and TRBJ2-4; D might be TRBD1 (5 bases). The length of the CDR3 is 14 residues. Germline-derived CDR1 and CDR2 are MGHRA and YSYEKL. Trimming cost V 4 bases and J 1 base, with 8 bases left between them. The DNA for the CDR3 is TGCGCCAGCAGCCCTTGGGGCGCCAAAAACATTCAGTACTTC. Translated, it gives CASSPWGAKNIQYF.

V and J are TRBV29-1 and TRBJ2-3; unclear D gene. The CDR3 is 12 amino acids. CDR1 SQVTM and CDR2 ANQGSEA come from the germline V gene. With 4 bases removed from V and 2 bases from J, the gap between germline ends came to 7 bases. CDR3 DNA: TGCAGCGTTGTCATGAACACAGATACGCAGTATTTT. Translating gives CSVVMNTDTQYF.